This T cell receptor beta chain was recovered during a study of blood T cell repertoires in COVID-19 (dated by TCRdb to about 2020). A note on the overall study: Collaborator samples came from the United States, Italy and Spain and covered acute and convalescent phases of COVID-19. The material from the prospective study consisted of cDNA or gDNA derived from T cells, B-cell-depleted T cells, or PBMCs. The repertoires were made available in a free public database intended to serve as a resource for research on the immune response to SARS-CoV-2. HLA class I and class II types, where available, came from metadata supplied by the sample provider rather than from assay-based typing. The dataset comprised deeply sampled blood TCRbeta repertoires from subjects exposed to, actively infected with, or recovered from COVID-19. The samples were drawn from two sources: the first 160 participants of the ongoing ImmuneRACE study, and approximately 1,300 subjects contributed by 6 global collaborators. A de-identified subject ID, COVID-19 status, age in years and sex were almost always included in the sample metadata. The investigation overall reported the following: The amount of clinical and demographic metadata varied by source and participant and was provided uncurated.

In the prospective study, participants were about 18 to 89 years old, resided in fewer than 25 geographic areas of the United States, and were enrolled through a virtual design. Cohort assignment in the prospective study relied on participant-reported clinical history from a screening survey and a study questionnaire. In the prospective study, whole blood, serum and a nasopharyngeal or oropharyngeal swab were collected from each participant by mobile phlebotomists. Participants in the prospective study had the option to provide additional blood draws and questionnaires over a roughly 2-month period. Before DNA extraction, blood samples from the prospective study were shipped at room temperature or frozen. From the germline V gene, CDR1 is SGHRS and CDR2 is YFSETQ. Here V drops 1 base and J drops 9 bases, and the junction holds 6 bases not matched to any gene. From its cysteine to its phenylalanine, the CDR3 spans 15 amino acids. Only the CDR3 part of the read is kept: 45 bases, read in frame from the first base.

On this clone: The specificity of this receptor is unknown. Within one base of it there is no much larger clone, and no base qualities were kept.

TCRbeta CDR3 regions were amplified from genomic DNA by means of the immunoSEQ Assay, a bias-controlled multiplex PCR. Per the original workflow: The number of nucleated cells in each sample was estimated by amplification of reference gene primers within the assay. To quantify the absolute abundance of each unique TCRbeta CDR3 rearrangement, sequence reads were collapsed and filtered. For each sample, productive Simpson clonality was calculated by taking the square root of Simpson's diversity index across productive rearrangements. TCRdb limited this immuneACCESS table to in-frame rearrangements with V and J called. A share of clones is missing; checked studies link under half to unresolved V genes, and the rest is unexplained. That table furnishes V, J and clone size, whereas the DNA furnished D and trimming. The sample data list fewer than 450,000 clones, and over 75% of these were observed just once. Around 2% of the sample is in the top ten clones.

This TCR was sampled from a woman in her thirties or forties with acute COVID-19. Sequences were obtained from PBMCs or T cells enriched from blood (not recorded which). The V gene is TRBV5-1 and the J gene is TRBJ2-3, and TRBD2 matches 12 of the central bases. The CDR3 amino acid sequence is: CASSLPSGGGDTQYF. The DNA sequence follows: TGCGCCAGCAGCTTGCCTAGCGGGGGGGGCGACACGCAGTATTTT.